This record covers a single T cell receptor (beta chain). This clonotype was seen a few times. Its binding antigen is unknown. No much larger clone is present one base from it, and per-base qualities are unavailable. The receptor library was made with 5' RACE. The sample was run on an Illumina HiSeq 2500. A second PCR of about 7 to 12 cycles was run with a J-beta primer mix and a sample-barcoded 5' primer. A template-switch 5' adaptor carrying 12 random nucleotides introduced a unique molecular identifier onto each TCR beta cDNA molecule. At least 3 million CDR3-containing paired-end reads were obtained from each sample. All of the RNA was converted into first-strand cDNA using the Mint cDNA synthesis kit, with a TRBC-specific oligonucleotide serving as the primer. All cDNA was treated with uracil-DNA glycosylase and then went through a first 18-cycle PCR with the universal primers M1SS and BC2_uni_R. The original methods were these. Normalization of each sample was performed by random selection of 1 million high-quality reads, each carrying a distinct molecular identifier. Instead of being binned into consensus sequences, reads with shared molecular identifiers were discarded. MiTCR, with a Q25 quality threshold and the strictest error-elimination algorithm, was used for CDR3 identification, clonotype clustering and error correction. A nonparametric unseen species model with Euler transformation was used to estimate a lower bound on total TCR beta diversity. TCRdb's own reprocessing of the public reads used fastp at Q25 and MiXCR and kept productive beta chains. Each CDR3 protein gets just one entry, which takes the most common genes and DNA from the rows behind it. TCRdb, rather than the study authors, made the V and J calls. Within this sample are under 1,100,000 distinct CDR3 sequences, with 20% to 25% of them counted one time only. The leading ten clones occupy approximately 0.71% of the sample.

This sample was included in a study of blood T cells in healthy people across ages (dated by TCRdb to about 2015). General notes on the study: In model experiments, roughly one uniquely barcoded TCR beta cDNA molecule per two T cells was captured by template switching. The study measured age-related changes in TCR beta repertoire diversity using deep sequencing normalized with unique cDNA molecular identifiers. Two additional independent replicas of 1 million unique cDNA reads from the same blood draw were analyzed for two donors (one aged 18 to 30 and one aged 80 or older). The donors were divided into four age groups: young (average about 15 years), middle-aged (approximately 39), aged (about 60) and long-lived (nearly 85). Points the paper makes about the study in general: Donor CMV infection status was unknown, potentially confounding age-related changes in expanded clonotypes. The long-lived group showed more naive CD4+ T cells, fewer expanded clones and increased TCR diversity than the aged group, suggesting age selection. Since profiling was done on bulk unsorted PBMCs, naive and antigen-experienced compartments could not be conclusively compared. As age increased, observed TCR beta diversity per million T cells dropped in a roughly linear way, and a significant reduction was already evident by age 40. A strong correlation was found between observed TCR beta diversity and the percentage of naive T cells measured by flow cytometry. Estimates of total diversity based on one million sequenced T cells were regarded as lower bounds and as underestimates.

The roughly 39 donors, aged about 6 to 95 years, were systemically healthy Caucasian individuals from Russia. Each donor gave ten milliliters of peripheral blood, collected into EDTA-treated Vacutainer tubes. Ficoll-Paque density-gradient centrifugation was used to isolate PBMCs, with at least 6 million per sample. Trizol reagent was used to extract total RNA from the PBMCs, yielding at least 6 micrograms per sample. For every donor, an aliquot of PBMCs went through flow cytometry to measure the percentages of naive CD45RAhigh/CD27high T cells. The junction shows trimming of 0 bases on V and 0 bases on J, plus 9 bases between the germline ends. Sequences SGHVS (CDR1) and FQNEAQ (CDR2) are obtained from the germline V gene. From cysteine to phenylalanine, the CDR3 is 17 amino acids long. Solely the CDR3 DNA is kept, with 51 bases framed from the first base. These sequences were also reported in another study, on T cells of mothers and their children. The second investigation adds: Nine systemically healthy Caucasian individuals, comprising three mothers and their six children, were included as donors. cDNA synthesis used all of the extracted RNA, with roughly 1.5 ug of RNA in each 15 ul reaction. Sample barcodes and 2-4 random nucleotides were added via the M1S primer in the second PCR. Each mother yielded over 8 million TCR beta CDR3 reads and each child 2.5 million to 3 million reads. In both related and unrelated pairs, thymic selection shapes the output of TCR recombination in a similar way, with inherited differences having only a minor effect. Normalized repertoire overlap was always slightly but never significantly higher in related than unrelated mother-child pairs. No persistent microchimeric T cell clones were detected, at a sensitivity of around 97 clones per million clonotypes. In the study, deep NGS was used to compare the TCR beta repertoires of mothers and children, and features distinguishing related mother-child pairs from unrelated individuals were sought. The mean age was 40 +/- 4 years for the mothers and approximately 11 +/- 4 years for the children. Libraries were sequenced on Illumina HiSeq 2000 with 100+100 nt paired-end reads after adapter ligation with NEBNext reagents. Mother and child libraries were prepared a month apart and sequenced in separate runs to prevent cross-contamination. For each donor, between roughly 500,000 and 2,300,000 distinct TCR beta clonotypes were identified. Naive TCR beta clonotypes were estimated from low-frequency clonotypes matched to each donor's FACS-determined naive share, without sorting.

The V gene is TRBV7-8 and the J gene is TRBJ2-6; the D gene assignment is ambiguous. The sample taken for sequencing was blood. This clonotype originated in a girl aged 2 to 9 in good health. The CDR3 region reads CASSLAAGPSGANVLTF. The DNA sequence is TGTGCCAGCAGCTTAGCGGCAGGCCCCTCTGGGGCCAACGTCCTGACTTTC.